Listed below are T cell receptor beta chains from one sample, sequenced in a study of PD-1 blockade in classical Hodgkin lymphoma. Only in-frame clones appear in the TCRdb table, and some are missing; sequencing was by immunoSEQ multiplex PCR. The sample lists tens of thousands of clones; approximately 87% were seen once. The source was peripheral blood mononuclear cells (PBMCs), collected before the second cycle of nivolumab. The origin of the receptors is a human donor with classical Hodgkin lymphoma. The CDR3 runs from the conserved cysteine through the conserved F or W. D genes are given only for firm matches.

v_call,j_call,d_call,cdr3_nt,cdr3_aa
TRBV14,TRBJ1-3,TRBD1,TGTGCCAGCAGCCAAGAAACTCGTATGGGACAGGGGGCTGGAAACACCATATATTTT,CASSQETRMGQGAGNTIYF
TRBV6-5,TRBJ2-2,NA,TGTGCCAGCAGTACCACAGGGTTTACCGGGGAGCTGTTTTTT,CASSTTGFTGELFF
TRBV25-1,TRBJ2-2,TRBD1,TGTGCCAGCAGTGAATGGAGACAGGGGATAAGCGGGGAGCTGTTTTTT,CASSEWRQGISGELFF
TRBV4-1,TRBJ2-3,NA,TGCGCCAGCAGCTCGGGCACGCAGTATTTT,CASSSGTQYF
TRBV4-2,TRBJ2-1,NA,TGTGCCAGCAGCCTGGTGGGCAGGGGCAATGAGCAGTTCTTC,CASSLVGRGNEQFF
TRBV10-3,TRBJ1-2,NA,TGTGCCATCAGCCCCGCGACGGTCTATGGCTACACCTTC,CAISPATVYGYTF
TRBV7-2,TRBJ2-1,NA,TGTGCCAGCAGCTCGGGACACCCCGAGCAGTTCTTC,CASSSGHPEQFF
TRBV28,TRBJ1-5,TRBD1,TGTGCCAGCAGCATACAGGGGCGTTATAGCAATCAGCCCCAGCATTTT,CASSIQGRYSNQPQHF
TRBV5-6,TRBJ1-1,NA,TGTGCCAGCAGCTTGTTGGCCACTGAAGCTTTCTTT,CASSLLATEAFF
TRBV9,TRBJ1-3,NA,TGTGCCAGCAGCCGTCGGGACAACTCTGGAAACACCATATATTTT,CASSRRDNSGNTIYF
TRBV18,TRBJ1-5,NA,TGTGCCAGCTCACCTTCAACTCGGGATCAGCCCCAGCATTTT,CASSPSTRDQPQHF